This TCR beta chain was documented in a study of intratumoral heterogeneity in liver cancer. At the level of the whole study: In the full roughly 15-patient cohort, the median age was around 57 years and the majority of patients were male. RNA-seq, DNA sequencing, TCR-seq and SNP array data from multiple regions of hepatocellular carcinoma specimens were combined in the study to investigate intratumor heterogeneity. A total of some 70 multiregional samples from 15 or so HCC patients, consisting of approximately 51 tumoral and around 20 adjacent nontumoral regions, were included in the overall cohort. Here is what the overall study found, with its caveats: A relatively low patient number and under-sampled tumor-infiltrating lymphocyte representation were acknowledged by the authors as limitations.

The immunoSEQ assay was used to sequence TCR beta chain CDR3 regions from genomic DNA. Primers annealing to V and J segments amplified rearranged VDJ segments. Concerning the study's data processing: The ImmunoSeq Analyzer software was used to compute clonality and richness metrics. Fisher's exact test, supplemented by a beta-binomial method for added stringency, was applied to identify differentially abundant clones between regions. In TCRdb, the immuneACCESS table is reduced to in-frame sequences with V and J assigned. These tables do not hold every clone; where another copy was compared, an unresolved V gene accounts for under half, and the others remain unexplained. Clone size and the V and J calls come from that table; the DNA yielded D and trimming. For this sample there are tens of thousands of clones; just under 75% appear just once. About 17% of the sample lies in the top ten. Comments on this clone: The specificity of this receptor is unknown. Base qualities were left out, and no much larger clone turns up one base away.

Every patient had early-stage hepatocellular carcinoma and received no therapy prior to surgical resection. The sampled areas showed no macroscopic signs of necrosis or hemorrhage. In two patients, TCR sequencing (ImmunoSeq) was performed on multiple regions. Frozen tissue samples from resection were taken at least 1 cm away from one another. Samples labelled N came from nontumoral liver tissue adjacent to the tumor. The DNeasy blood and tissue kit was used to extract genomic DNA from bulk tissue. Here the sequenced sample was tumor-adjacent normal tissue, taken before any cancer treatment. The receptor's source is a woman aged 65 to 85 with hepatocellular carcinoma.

Here is the DNA: TGTGCCAGCAGCACCCAGCGGACCGGGGAGCTGTTTTTT. This is translated as CASSTQRTGELFF. The sequence is built from TRBV7-3 and TRBJ2-2, and possibly TRBD2, on 5 matching bases. From its cysteine to its phenylalanine, the CDR3 spans 13 amino acids. Kept here is only the CDR3 DNA, which spans 39 bases and is read in frame from base 1. V is cut by 5 bases and J by 5 bases, and the space between the germline ends is 9 bases. In the germline V gene, CDR1 corresponds to SGHTA and CDR2 to FQGTGA.